This T cell receptor (beta chain) was identified in a study of blood T cell repertoires in COVID-19 (dated by TCRdb to 2020 to 2022). Background on the whole study: Collaborator samples came from the United States, Italy and Spain and covered acute and convalescent phases of COVID-19. The repertoires were released in a freely available public database intended as a resource for research on the immune response to SARS-CoV-2. Nearly every sample came with metadata listing a de-identified subject ID, COVID-19 status, age in years and sex. Samples were obtained from the ongoing ImmuneRACE study (first 160 participants) and from some 1,300 subjects provided by 6 global collaborators. The prospective study material was composed of cDNA or gDNA derived from T cells, B-cell-depleted T cells, or PBMCs. Subjects who had been exposed to COVID-19, were actively infected with it, or had recovered from it provided the deeply sampled blood TCRbeta repertoires that made up the dataset. Where available, HLA class I and class II types were taken from metadata supplied by the sample provider and were not determined by assay-based typing.

Broad study findings and their caveats: How much clinical and demographic metadata was included differed by source and by participant, and the metadata was provided uncurated.

V loses 2 bases, J loses 7 bases, and the germline ends lie 11 bases apart. Including cysteine and phenylalanine, the CDR3 has 14 amino acids. This entry keeps only the CDR3 DNA: 42 bases, framed from base 1. The germline V gene (reference sequence) supplies CDR1 MNHEY and CDR2 SMNVEV. As concerns this clone: The clone's antigen remains unknown. Base qualities were left out, and no much larger clone turns up one base away.

Participants in the prospective study were enrolled through a virtual design, were aged about 18 to 100 years, and lived in roughly 24 United States geographic areas. In the prospective study, participants were assigned to cohorts based on the clinical history participants reported in a screening survey and a study questionnaire. Mobile phlebotomists in the prospective study collected whole blood, serum and a nasopharyngeal or oropharyngeal swab from every participant. Over a roughly 2-month period, participants in the prospective study had the option of providing additional blood draws and questionnaires. Blood samples from the prospective study were shipped frozen or at room temperature prior to DNA extraction. TCRbeta CDR3 regions were amplified from genomic DNA by means of the immunoSEQ Assay, a bias-controlled multiplex PCR. Per the authors' processing: Within the assay, amplification of reference gene primers was used to estimate how many nucleated cells each sample contained. Sequence reads were collapsed and filtered to measure the absolute abundance of every unique TCRbeta CDR3 rearrangement. For each sample, productive Simpson clonality was calculated by taking the square root of Simpson's diversity index across productive rearrangements. TCRdb obtained this table from immuneACCESS and retained in-frame rearrangements with V and J assigned. These tables miss some clones; where compared with another copy, unresolved V genes account for less than half of the shortfall, and the remainder is unexplained. The V and J calls and clone size are taken from that table; D and trimming were inferred from the DNA. This sample is represented by about 180,000 clones; roughly 87% of them were singletons. Around 2.3% of the sample comes from the top ten.

The rearranged chain carries TRBV27 and TRBJ1-4; TRBD1 might be the D gene, on 5 matching bases. The sequence came from a woman in her 40s with acute COVID-19. Sample: PBMCs or T cells enriched from blood (not recorded which). The DNA sequence reads TGTGCCAGCAGTTTAAGGGGTCAAGGTGAAAAACTGTTTTTT. Its protein product is CASSLRGQGEKLFF.